This is a list of T cell receptor beta chains from one sample in a study of cytomegalovirus exposure and HLA in healthy donors. Sequencing was performed with immunoSEQ multiplex PCR; in TCRdb, only in-frame clones are kept and a portion is missing. The sample yields some 160,000 clones, over 75% seen once. The sample comprised PBMCs. The receptor set was obtained from a woman aged 45-60 years in good health and CMV-seronegative. CDR3s leave out the opening cysteine and the closing phenylalanine or tryptophan.

v_call	j_call	cdr3_aa
TRBV28	TRBJ1-1	ASTLRGVNTEAF
TRBV6-6	TRBJ2-1	ASSLGAGLYDEQF
TRBV9	TRBJ2-1	ASSVRGTEDNEQF
TRBV21-1	TRBJ1-1	ASSKALQSEAPSRNTEAF
TRBV5-5	TRBJ2-7	ASSFPGQGAQQY
TRBV6-1	TRBJ2-7	ASSENRGNRYEQY
TRBV10-3	TRBJ2-7	AISESQFTGGQY
TRBV7-8	TRBJ2-3	ASSLARGRGADTQY
TRBV5-1	TRBJ1-2	ASSPGQRNYGYT
TRBV5-4	TRBJ1-2	ASSAPDRPGGYT
TRBV30	TRBJ2-4	ASPEQGRVQY
TRBV6-1	TRBJ2-2	ASKLPGDPF
TRBV7-9	TRBJ1-5	ASTDTAAGGALGQPQH
TRBV11-3	TRBJ2-5	ASSLPGVGETQY
TRBV7-9	TRBJ2-3	ASSPGNTDTQY
TRBV28	TRBJ2-1	ASTPLSGGEQF
TRBV28	TRBJ2-5	ASAYGGRETQY
TRBV28	TRBJ1-2	ASSPTVNYGYT
TRBV19	TRBJ2-7	ASSASPVADKEQY
TRBV27	TRBJ2-7	ASSPGQGSGEQY
TRBV15	TRBJ1-2	ATSRGQEYGYT
TRBV19	TRBJ2-3	ASNTRASISHTDTQY
TRBV7-2	TRBJ2-7	ASSLRQDSYEQY
TRBV6-5	TRBJ2-7	ASSYSGRSISYEQY
TRBV7-6	TRBJ1-5	ASSPTTGPYSNQPQH
TRBV5-4	TRBJ1-2	ASSFGRARAEYGYT
TRBV19	TRBJ2-4	ASSIRDRQNIQY
TRBV5-1	TRBJ2-3	ASSFNTDTQY
TRBV6-1	TRBJ2-1	ASGTSGDYNEQF
TRBV29-1	TRBJ2-5	SVRPGETQY
TRBV5-5	TRBJ2-2	ASRSLREGLGGELF
TRBV9	TRBJ2-1	ASSVNRMAGVGSYNEQF
TRBV27	TRBJ1-2	ASSPSQYNYGYT
TRBV7-2	TRBJ2-2	ASSPSGTLNTGELF
TRBV9	TRBJ1-5	ASSVTTGTGGFGSTQPQH
TRBV27	TRBJ1-1	ASTLQGNTEAF
TRBV28	TRBJ2-2	ASSPFSGTNTGELF